This TCR beta chain emerged from a study of blood T cell repertoires in COVID-19. Study information: Acute and convalescent COVID-19 samples came from the United States, Italy and Spain. T cells, B-cell-depleted T cells, or PBMCs provided the cDNA or gDNA that served as material.

The V gene's germline CDR1 is LNHDA and CDR2 SQIVND (reference sequence). V was pared by 3 bases and J by 4 bases, with 1 base of the junction left unmatched. The CDR3 sequence is 14 residues long. In the original workflow: Counts of nucleated cells, estimated from reference gene primer amplification, were obtained. Assay used: immunoSEQ multiplex PCR; TCRdb lists only in-frame clones, some missing. Clone size and V and J calls were adopted from that table, with D and trimming inferred from the DNA. The data contain 130,000 to 150,000 clones, around 81% of them singletons. The V and J genes are TRBV19 and TRBJ1-5; 9 nucleotides align to TRBD1. Material: peripheral blood. The sequence came from a human donor in a cohort sampled during active COVID-19. The CDR3 sequence is CASSMTGGNQPQHF. The DNA for the CDR3 is TGTGCCAGTAGTATGACAGGGGGTAATCAGCCCCAGCATTTT.